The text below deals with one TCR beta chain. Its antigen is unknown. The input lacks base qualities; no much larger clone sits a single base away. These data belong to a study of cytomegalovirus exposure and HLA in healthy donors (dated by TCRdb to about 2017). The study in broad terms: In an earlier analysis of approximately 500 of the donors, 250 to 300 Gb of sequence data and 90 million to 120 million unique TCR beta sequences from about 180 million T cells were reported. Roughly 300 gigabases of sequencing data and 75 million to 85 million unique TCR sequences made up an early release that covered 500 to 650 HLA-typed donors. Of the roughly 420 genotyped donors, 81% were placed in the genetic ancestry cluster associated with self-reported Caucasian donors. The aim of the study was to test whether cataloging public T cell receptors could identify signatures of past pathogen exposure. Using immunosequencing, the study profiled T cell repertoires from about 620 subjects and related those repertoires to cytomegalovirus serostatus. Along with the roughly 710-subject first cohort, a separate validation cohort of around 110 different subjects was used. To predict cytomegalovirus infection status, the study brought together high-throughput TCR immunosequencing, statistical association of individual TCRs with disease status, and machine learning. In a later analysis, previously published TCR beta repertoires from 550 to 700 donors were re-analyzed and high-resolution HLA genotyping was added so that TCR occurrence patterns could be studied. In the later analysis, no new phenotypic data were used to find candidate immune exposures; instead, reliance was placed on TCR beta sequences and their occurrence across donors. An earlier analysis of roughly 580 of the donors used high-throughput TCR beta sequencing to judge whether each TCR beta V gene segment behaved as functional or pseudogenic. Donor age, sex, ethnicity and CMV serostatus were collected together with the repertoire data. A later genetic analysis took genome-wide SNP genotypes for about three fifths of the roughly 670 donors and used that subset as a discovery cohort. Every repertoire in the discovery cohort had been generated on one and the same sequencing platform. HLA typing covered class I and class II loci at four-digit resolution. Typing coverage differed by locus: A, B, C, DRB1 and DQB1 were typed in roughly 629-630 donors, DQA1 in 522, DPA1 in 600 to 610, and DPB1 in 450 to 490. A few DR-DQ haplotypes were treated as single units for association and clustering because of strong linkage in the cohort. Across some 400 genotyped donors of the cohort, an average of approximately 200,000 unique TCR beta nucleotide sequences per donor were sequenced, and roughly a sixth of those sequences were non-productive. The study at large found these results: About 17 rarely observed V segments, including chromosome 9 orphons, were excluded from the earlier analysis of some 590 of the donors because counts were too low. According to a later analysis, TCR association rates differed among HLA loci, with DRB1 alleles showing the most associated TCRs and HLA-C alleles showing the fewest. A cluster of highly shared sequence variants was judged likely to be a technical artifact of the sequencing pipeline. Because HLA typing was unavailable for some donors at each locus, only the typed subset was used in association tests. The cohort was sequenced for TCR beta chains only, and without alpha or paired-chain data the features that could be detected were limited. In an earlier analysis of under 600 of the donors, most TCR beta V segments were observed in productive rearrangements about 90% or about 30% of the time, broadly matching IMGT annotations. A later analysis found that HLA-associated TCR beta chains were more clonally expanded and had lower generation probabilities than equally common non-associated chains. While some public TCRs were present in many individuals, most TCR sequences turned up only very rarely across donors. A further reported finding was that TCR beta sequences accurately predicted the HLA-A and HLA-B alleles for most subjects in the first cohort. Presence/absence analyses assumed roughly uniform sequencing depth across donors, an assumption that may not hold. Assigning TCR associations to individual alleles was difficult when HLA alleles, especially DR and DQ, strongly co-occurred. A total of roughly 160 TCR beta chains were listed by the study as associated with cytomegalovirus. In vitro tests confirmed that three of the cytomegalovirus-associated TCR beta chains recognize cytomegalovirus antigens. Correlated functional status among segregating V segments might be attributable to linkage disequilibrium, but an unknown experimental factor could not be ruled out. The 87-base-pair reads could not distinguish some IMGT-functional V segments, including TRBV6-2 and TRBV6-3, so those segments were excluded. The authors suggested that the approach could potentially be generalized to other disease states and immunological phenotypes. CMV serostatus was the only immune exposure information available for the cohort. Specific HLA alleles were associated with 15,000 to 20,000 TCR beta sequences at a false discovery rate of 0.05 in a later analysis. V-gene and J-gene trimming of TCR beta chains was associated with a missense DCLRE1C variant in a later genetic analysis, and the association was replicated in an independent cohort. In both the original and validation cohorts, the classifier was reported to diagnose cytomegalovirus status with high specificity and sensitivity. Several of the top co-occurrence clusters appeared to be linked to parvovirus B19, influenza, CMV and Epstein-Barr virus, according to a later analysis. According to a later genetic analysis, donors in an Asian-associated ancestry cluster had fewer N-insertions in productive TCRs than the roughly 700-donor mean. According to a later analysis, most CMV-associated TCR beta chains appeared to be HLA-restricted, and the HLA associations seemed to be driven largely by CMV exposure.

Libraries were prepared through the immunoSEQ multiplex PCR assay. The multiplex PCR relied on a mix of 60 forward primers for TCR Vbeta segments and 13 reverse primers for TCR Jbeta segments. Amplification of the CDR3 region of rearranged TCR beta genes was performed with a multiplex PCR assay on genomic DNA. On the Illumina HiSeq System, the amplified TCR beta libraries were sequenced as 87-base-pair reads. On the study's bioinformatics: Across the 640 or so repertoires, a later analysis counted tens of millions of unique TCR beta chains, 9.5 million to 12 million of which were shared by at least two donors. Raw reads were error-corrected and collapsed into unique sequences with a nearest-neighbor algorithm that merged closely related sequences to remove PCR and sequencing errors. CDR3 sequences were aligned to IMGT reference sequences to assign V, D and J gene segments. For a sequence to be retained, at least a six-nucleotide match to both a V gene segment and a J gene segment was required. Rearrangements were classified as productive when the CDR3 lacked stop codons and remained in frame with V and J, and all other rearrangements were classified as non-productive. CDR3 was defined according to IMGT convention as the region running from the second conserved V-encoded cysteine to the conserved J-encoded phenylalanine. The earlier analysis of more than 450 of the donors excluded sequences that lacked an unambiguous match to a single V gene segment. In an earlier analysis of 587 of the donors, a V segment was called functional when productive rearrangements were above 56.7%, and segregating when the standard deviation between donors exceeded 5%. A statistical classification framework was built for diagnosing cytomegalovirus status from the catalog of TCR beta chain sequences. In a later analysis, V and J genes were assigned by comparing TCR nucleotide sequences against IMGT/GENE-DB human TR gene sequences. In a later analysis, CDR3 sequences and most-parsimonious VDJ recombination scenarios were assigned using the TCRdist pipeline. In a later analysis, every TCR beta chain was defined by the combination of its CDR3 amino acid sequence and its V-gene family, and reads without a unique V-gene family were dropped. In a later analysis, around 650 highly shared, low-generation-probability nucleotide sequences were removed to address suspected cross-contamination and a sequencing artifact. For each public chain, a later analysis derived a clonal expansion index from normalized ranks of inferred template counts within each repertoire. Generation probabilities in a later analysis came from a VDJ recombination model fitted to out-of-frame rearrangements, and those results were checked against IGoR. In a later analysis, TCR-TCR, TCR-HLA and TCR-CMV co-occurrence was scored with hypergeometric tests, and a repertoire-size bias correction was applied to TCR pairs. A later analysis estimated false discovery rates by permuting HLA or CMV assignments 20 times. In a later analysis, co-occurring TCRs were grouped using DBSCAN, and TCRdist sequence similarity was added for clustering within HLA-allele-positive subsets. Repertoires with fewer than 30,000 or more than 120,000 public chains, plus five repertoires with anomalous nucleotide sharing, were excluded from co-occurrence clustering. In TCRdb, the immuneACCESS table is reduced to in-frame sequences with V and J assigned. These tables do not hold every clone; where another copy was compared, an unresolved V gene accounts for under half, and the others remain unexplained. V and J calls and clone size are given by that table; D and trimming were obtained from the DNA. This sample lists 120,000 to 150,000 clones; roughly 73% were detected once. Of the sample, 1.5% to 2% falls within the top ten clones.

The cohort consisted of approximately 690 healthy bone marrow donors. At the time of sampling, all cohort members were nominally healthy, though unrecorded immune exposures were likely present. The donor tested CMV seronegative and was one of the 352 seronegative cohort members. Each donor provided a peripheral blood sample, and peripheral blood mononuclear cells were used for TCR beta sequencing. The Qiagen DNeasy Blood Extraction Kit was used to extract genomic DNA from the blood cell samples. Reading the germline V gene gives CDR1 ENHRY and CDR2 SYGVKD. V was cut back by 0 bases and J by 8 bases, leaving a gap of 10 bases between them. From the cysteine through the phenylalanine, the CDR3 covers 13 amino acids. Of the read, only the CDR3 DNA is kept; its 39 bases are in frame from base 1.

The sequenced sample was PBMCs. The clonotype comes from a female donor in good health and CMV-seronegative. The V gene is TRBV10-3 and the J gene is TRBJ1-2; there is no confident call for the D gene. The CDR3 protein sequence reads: CAISESSGGGYTF. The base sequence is TGTGCCATCAGTGAGTCGTCGGGAGGCGGCTACACCTTC.